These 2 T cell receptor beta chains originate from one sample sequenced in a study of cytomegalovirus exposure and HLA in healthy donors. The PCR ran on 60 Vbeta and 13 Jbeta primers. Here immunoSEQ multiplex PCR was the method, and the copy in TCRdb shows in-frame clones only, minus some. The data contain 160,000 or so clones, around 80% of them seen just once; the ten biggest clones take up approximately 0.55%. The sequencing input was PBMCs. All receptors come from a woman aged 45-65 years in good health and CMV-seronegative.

The CDR3 region is CASSQAQGTTVHYGYTF. The CDR3 bases are TGTGCCAGCAGCCAAGCCCAGGGCACGACAGTCCACTATGGCTACACCTTC. The chain links TRBV14 to TRBJ1-2, with D possibly being TRBD1 (5 bases). V gave up 1 base and J gave up 3 bases, with 18 bases separating them. CDR1 and CDR2 from the germline V gene are SGHDN and FVKESK. The length of the CDR3 is 17 residues.

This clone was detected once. The CDR3 DNA is TGTGCCAGCAGCTTAGGGCCCGTGAGGTTCGTC. It translates to CASSLGPVRFV. This chain connects TRBV11-2 to TRBJ2-7, with D unresolved. CDR3 length: 11 residues. CDR1 is SGHAT and CDR2 is FQNNGV in the germline V gene.